This TCR beta chain stems from a study of response to subunit inactivated influenza vaccine. General study points: Authors suggested that a seasonal influenza vaccination recruits few new T cells each time.

TCRdb fed the RT-PCR reads into MiXCR, producing one record per CDR3 protein. The data show hundreds of thousands of distinct CDR3 sequences, 10% to 15% seen once. This clonotype was counted many times. Its specificity is unknown. The CDR3 length is 15 residues. Germline V gene sequence: CDR1 MNHEY, CDR2 SMNVEV (reference sequence). The V and J ends lost 3 bases and 2 bases respectively, with 14 bases between them. The input for sequencing was PBMCs from blood, taken on the day of vaccination. This clonotype was obtained from a man aged 50 or older who received an inactivated influenza vaccine. This chain connects TRBV27 to TRBJ2-7, with no clear D. Here the CDR3 DNA reads TGTGCCAGCAGTTTTGCTCCCAAGGGCCCCTACGAGCAGTACTTC. Amino acid sequence: CASSFAPKGPYEQYF.